This is a list of T cell receptor beta chains from one sample in a study of response to subunit inactivated influenza vaccine. TCRdb ran MiXCR on the RT-PCR reads and lists one entry per CDR3 protein. The sample contains a few hundred thousand distinct CDR3 sequences, 7.2% of which appear only once. Sequenced here: PBMCs from blood, sampled 23 to 25 months after vaccination. The source of these receptors is a man between 50 and 69 years old who received an inactivated influenza vaccine. Both conserved end residues are part of each CDR3. The D gene is left open where the match is weak. For some rows the clone size is stated as once, few or many, or as a class when expanded; others skip it.

v_call,j_call,d_call,clone_size,cdr3_nt,cdr3_aa
TRBV12-3/TRBV12-4,TRBJ2-7,-,few,TGTGCCAGCAGTCAACAGTGGGGCGCCGTCCACGAGCAGTACTTC,CASSQQWGAVHEQYF
TRBV4-2,TRBJ2-5,-,few,TGTGCCAGCAGCCAAGATCTCTCTAGCTGGGGGACCCAGTACTTC,CASSQDLSSWGTQYF
TRBV15,TRBJ2-1,-,-,TGTGCCACCAGCAGAGATCCGGGTCAGGGTATCAATGAGCAGTTCTTC,CATSRDPGQGINEQFF
TRBV7-2,TRBJ2-5,-,few,TGTGCCAGCAGCTTAGGAACGCACCTCGGGGAGACCCAGTACTTC,CASSLGTHLGETQYF
TRBV7-9,TRBJ2-6,-,few,TGTGCCAGCAGCTTAGCGCGGGGGGCCAACGTCCTGACTTTC,CASSLARGANVLTF
TRBV3-1,TRBJ2-4,TRBD2,many,TGTGCCAGCACGGCGGTAGCGGGCGCCAAAAACATTCAGTACTTC,CASTAVAGAKNIQYF
TRBV20-1,TRBJ2-7,TRBD2,-,TGCAGTGCTAGAGCCGTCGGGGTAGCGGGAGGAGACAACGAGCAGTACTTC,CSARAVGVAGGDNEQYF
TRBV5-1,TRBJ1-1,-,many,TGCGCCAGCAGCCCGGCTGCAGGGATGTACACTGAAGCTTTCTTT,CASSPAAGMYTEAFF
TRBV12-3/TRBV12-4,TRBJ2-3,-,-,TGTGCCAGCAGTTTAGGACTGCTCAGCACAGATACGCAGTATTTT,CASSLGLLSTDTQYF
TRBV24-1,TRBJ2-2,-,few,TGTGCCACCGCTCTTGGGGGGCAGGACACCGGGGAGCTGTTTTTT,CATALGGQDTGELFF
TRBV2,TRBJ1-4,-,many,TGTGCCAGCAGTCCGAGTCCAACTAATGAAAAACTGTTTTTT,CASSPSPTNEKLFF
TRBV12-3/TRBV12-4,TRBJ2-2,-,-,TGTGCCAGCAGATCTACTAGCTCCGGGGAGCTGTTTTTT,CASRSTSSGELFF
TRBV10-3,TRBJ1-5,-,many,TGTGCCACCTCGTATGGACCCGAACAGCCCCAGCATTTT,CATSYGPEQPQHF
TRBV5-1,TRBJ1-2,-,many,TGCGCCAGCAGCTTGGAACAGGGTGTCAATGATGGCTACACCTTC,CASSLEQGVNDGYTF
TRBV12-3/TRBV12-4,TRBJ1-6,-,many,TGTGCCAGCACACTGGACAGTGGTCGGTCACCCCTCCACTTT,CASTLDSGRSPLHF
TRBV20-1,TRBJ1-3,-,few,TGCAGTGCTAGAGATTATGGGGGCGGAAACACCATATATTTT,CSARDYGGGNTIYF
TRBV19,TRBJ2-1,-,few,TGTGCCAGTAGTTCCAGGACAGCATCGGATGAGCAGTTCTTC,CASSSRTASDEQFF
TRBV20-1,TRBJ2-1,-,few,TGCAGTGCTCCTACTAGTTGGGGGAATGAGCAGTTCTTC,CSAPTSWGNEQFF
TRBV5-4,TRBJ1-6,TRBD1,few,TGTGCCAGCAGCTACAGGGGGGATGAATCACCCCTCCACTTT,CASSYRGDESPLHF
TRBV27,TRBJ2-7,-,-,TGTGCCAGCAGTCTTCGGGACGGCTCCTACGAGCAGTACTTC,CASSLRDGSYEQYF
TRBV6-5,TRBJ2-7,-,-,TGTGCCAGCAGTTACTCTCGGCTGTCCTACGAGCAGTACTTC,CASSYSRLSYEQYF
TRBV21-1,TRBJ1-1,-,once,TGTGCCAGCAGCAAAGAGGCAGCGTACCGTAAAGCTTTCTTT,CASSKEAAYRKAFF
TRBV20-1,TRBJ2-1,TRBD2,few,TGCAGTGGATTAGTAAAGGGGACTAGCGGTAACAATGAGCAGTTCTTC,CSGLVKGTSGNNEQFF
TRBV4-2,TRBJ2-1,-,many,TGTGCCAGCAGCCAAGGGTCCCAGGGAAACAATGAGCAGTTCTTC,CASSQGSQGNNEQFF
TRBV20-1,TRBJ2-7,TRBD2,-,TGCAGTGCGCAGCAATCTAGCGGCGACGACGAGCAGTACTTC,CSAQQSSGDDEQYF
TRBV12-3/TRBV12-4,TRBJ2-7,TRBD1,few,TGTGCCAGCAGCGCAGGACAGGGGGAAGCCTACGAGCAGTACTTC,CASSAGQGEAYEQYF
TRBV5-1,TRBJ2-4,TRBD1,many,TGCGCCAGCAGCTTTGGTGACAGGGGTGCCAAAAACATTCAGTACTTC,CASSFGDRGAKNIQYF
TRBV20-1,TRBJ2-5,TRBD1,many,TGCAGTGCTGGGACCTCCGGGACAGGGACATCAGAGACCCAGTACTTC,CSAGTSGTGTSETQYF
TRBV24-1,TRBJ2-2,-,many,TGTGCCACCAGTGATGGGACGGTGGGGCCCGGGGAGCTGTTTTTT,CATSDGTVGPGELFF
TRBV5-6,TRBJ1-1,-,-,TGTGCCAGCAGCCCTCCCATCATCCGCTCTGAAGCTTTCTTT,CASSPPIIRSEAFF
TRBV20-1,TRBJ2-1,TRBD1,-,TGCAGTGCTCAGCCGGGACAGGGCTACAATGAGCAGTTCTTC,CSAQPGQGYNEQFF
TRBV7-3,TRBJ2-7,-,few,TGTGCCAGCAGCTTAGAACCGTCGATGGGCTACGAGCAGTACTTC,CASSLEPSMGYEQYF
TRBV20-1,TRBJ1-5,-,-,TGCAGTGCTAGGACAGGAAATGTGTTTCAGCCCCAGCATTTT,CSARTGNVFQPQHF
TRBV5-6,TRBJ2-5,TRBD2,-,TGTGCCAGCAGCTTCGGGGCTCTAGCGGGGTCCGGAGAGACCCAGTACTTC,CASSFGALAGSGETQYF
TRBV24-1,TRBJ2-2,TRBD1,few,TGTGCCACCAGAGGAAGGACAGGGAACACCGGGGAGCTGTTTTTT,CATRGRTGNTGELFF
TRBV20-1,TRBJ2-1,-,few,TGCAGTGCTAGAGACCCCGGCAGGTCACCCTACAATGAGCAGTTCTTC,CSARDPGRSPYNEQFF
TRBV28,TRBJ2-3,-,many,TGTGCCAGCAGTTCTCTAGGAACAGGGAGCCCTGATACGCAGTATTTT,CASSSLGTGSPDTQYF
TRBV6-1,TRBJ2-7,TRBD2,few,TGTGCCAGCAGACCACTAGCGGGAGAGGGCGAGCAGTACTTC,CASRPLAGEGEQYF
TRBV25-1,TRBJ2-3,-,-,TGTGCCAGCAGCGGGGGTCTAGATACGCAGTATTTT,CASSGGLDTQYF
TRBV6-2/TRBV6-3,TRBJ2-2,TRBD1,-,TGTGCCAGCAGAGACAGGGTAACCGGGGAGCTGTTTTTT,CASRDRVTGELFF
TRBV4-2,TRBJ2-1,-,-,TGTGCCAGCAGCCAAGACTTTACGGGGGTCGCCTACAATGAGCAGTTCTTC,CASSQDFTGVAYNEQFF
TRBV11-2,TRBJ2-7,-,few,TGTGCCAGCAGCTTAGGACGGGACACCACCTACGAGCAGTACTTC,CASSLGRDTTYEQYF
TRBV20-1,TRBJ2-1,-,many,TGCAGTGCTAGAGATAGGCGACTAGATCGCCATGAGCAGTTCTTC,CSARDRRLDRHEQFF
TRBV12-3/TRBV12-4,TRBJ2-5,TRBD2,-,TGTGCCAGCAGTTTAGCGCTCTCCTTAGCGGGGGGTCACCAAGAGACCCAGTACTTC,CASSLALSLAGGHQETQYF
TRBV30,TRBJ2-5,-,-,TGTGCCTGGAGTGTCAAGGGCGGCGAGACCCAGTACTTC,CAWSVKGGETQYF
TRBV28,TRBJ2-1,-,-,TGTGCCAGCAGGGAACAGGGATCCCATCGGCAGTTCTTC,CASREQGSHRQFF
TRBV20-1,TRBJ2-2,TRBD2,few,TGCAGTGCTTACCCGGGGGGCACCGGGGAGCTGTTTTTT,CSAYPGGTGELFF
TRBV3-1,TRBJ2-5,-,-,TGTGCCAGCAGCCGCCAACCGGGACAACAAGAGACCCAGTACTTC,CASSRQPGQQETQYF
TRBV20-1,TRBJ2-2,TRBD2,-,TGCAGTGGTAGCGGGGGTAACACCGGGGAGCTGTTTTTT,CSGSGGNTGELFF
TRBV5-5,TRBJ2-3,TRBD2,few,TGTGCCAGCAGCTTGGCGGCGGGGGGGCCGAATACGCAGTATTTT,CASSLAAGGPNTQYF
TRBV4-3,TRBJ2-3,TRBD2,many,TGCGCCAGCAGCCAAGATTGGGCTAGCGGGAGACCTACGCAGTATTTT,CASSQDWASGRPTQYF
TRBV11-2,TRBJ2-1,TRBD2,-,TGTGCCAGCAGCGACCGGACTAGCGGGGGGATCTACAATGAGCAGTTCTTC,CASSDRTSGGIYNEQFF
TRBV24-1,TRBJ2-5,TRBD1,many,TGTGCCACCAGTGACCAAGGACAGGGGGGGACCCAGTACTTC,CATSDQGQGGTQYF
TRBV4-2,TRBJ1-6,TRBD1,many,TGTGCCAGCAGCCAAGGTCTAACAGGGGTTAGACAATCACCCCTCCACTTT,CASSQGLTGVRQSPLHF
TRBV2,TRBJ2-2,-,-,TGTGCCAGCAGCCGCCTAGCTGCGCCCCCTGACGGGGAGCTGTTTTTT,CASSRLAAPPDGELFF
TRBV7-2,TRBJ1-5,TRBD1,few,TGTGCCAGCAGCTTGGGCAGGGGGAGCAATCAGCCCCAGCATTTT,CASSLGRGSNQPQHF